This TCR beta chain stems from a study of blood T cell repertoires in COVID-19. The germline V gene encodes CDR1 GTSNPN and CDR2 SVGIG (reference sequence). The CDR3 is 13 residues long. V lost 1 base and J 6 bases, leaving 12 bases between the germline ends. The method was immunoSEQ multiplex PCR; TCRdb's version includes in-frame clones alone and lacks a portion of them. The repertoire consists of about 230,000 clones, with 70% to 90% occurring once and the leading ten covering around 0.97%. Source material: peripheral blood. The sequence was obtained from a man in his forties with acute or convalescent COVID-19. The V and J genes are TRBV30 and TRBJ1-2, with unresolved D. CDR3 nucleotide sequence: TGTGCCTGGAGTGCACAGCTTACAGATGGCTACACCTTC. It yields the protein CAWSAQLTDGYTF.